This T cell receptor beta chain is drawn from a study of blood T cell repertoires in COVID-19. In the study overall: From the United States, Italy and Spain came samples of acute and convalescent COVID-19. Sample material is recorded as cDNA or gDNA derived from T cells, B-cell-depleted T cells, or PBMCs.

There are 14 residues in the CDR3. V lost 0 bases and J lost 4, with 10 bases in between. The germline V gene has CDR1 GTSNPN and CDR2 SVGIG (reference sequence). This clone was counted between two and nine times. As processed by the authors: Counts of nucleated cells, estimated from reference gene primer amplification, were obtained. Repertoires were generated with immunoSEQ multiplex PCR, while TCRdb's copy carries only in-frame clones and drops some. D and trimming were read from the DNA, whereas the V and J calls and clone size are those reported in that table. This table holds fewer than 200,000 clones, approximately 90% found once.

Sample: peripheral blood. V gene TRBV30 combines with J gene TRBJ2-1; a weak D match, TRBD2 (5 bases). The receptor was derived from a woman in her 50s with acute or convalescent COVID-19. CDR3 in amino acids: CAWSVGRGYNEQFF. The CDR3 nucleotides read TGTGCCTGGAGTGTAGGGAGAGGGTACAATGAGCAGTTCTTC. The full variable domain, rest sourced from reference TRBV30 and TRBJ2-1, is SQTIHQWPATLVQPVGSPLSLECTVEGTSNPNLYWYRQAAGRGLQLLFYSVGIGQISSEVPQNLSASRPQDRQFILSSKKLLLSDSGFYLCAWSVGRGYNEQFFGPGTRLTVL.